The 14 T cell receptor beta chains in this list originate from one sample, sequenced in a study of T cell responses to AZD1222 COVID-19 vaccine. The table came from immunoSEQ multiplex PCR; TCRdb's copy has only in-frame clones and leaves some out. The sample includes about 130,000 clones, around 84% of them seen just once. The material was peripheral blood, obtained on day 0 of AZD1222 vaccination. Receptors originate from an adult in good health.

This clone was seen a few times. This specimen includes other DNA sequences encoding the same CDR3. The chain recombines TRBV29-1 with TRBJ2-7; 8 bases fit TRBD1. Germline CDR1 reads SQVTM; CDR2 reads ANQGSEA. There are 12 residues in the CDR3. V shed 7 bases and J 4 bases; nucleotides not matched to a gene: 6. DNA for the CDR3: TGCAGCGGGAGGACAGGGAATTACGAGCAGTACTTC. It is translated as CSGRTGNYEQYF.

The chain links TRBV6-5 to TRBJ2-7, with D tentatively TRBD2 (5 bases). With 1 base removed from V and 5 bases from J, the gap between germline ends came to 9 bases. The CDR3 length is 13 residues. Germline V gene data show CDR1 as MNHEY and CDR2 as SVGAGI. CDR3 in amino acids: CASSYWQEDEQYF. In nucleotides, the CDR3 is TGTGCCAGCAGTTACTGGCAGGAGGACGAGCAGTACTTC.

The chain employs TRBV6-5 and TRBJ2-2, with D maybe TRBD2 (7 bases). V was trimmed by 9 bases and J by 3 bases, leaving 11 bases between them. Germline V gene data show CDR1 as MNHEY and CDR2 as SVGAGI. This CDR3 contains 13 residues. The CDR3 sequence: CASWEGDTGELFF. The CDR3 region has the DNA TGTGCCAGTTGGGAGGGGGACACCGGGGAGCTGTTTTTT.

On this clone itself: The sample contains more than one DNA sequence encoding this CDR3. V is TRBV18 and J is TRBJ1-2; TRBD1 might be the D (6 bases). Germline loops: CDR1 KGHSH, CDR2 LQKENI. The CDR3 covers 13 residues. V was trimmed by 2 bases and J by 2 bases, leaving 6 bases between them. The CDR3 loop is CASSPGGNYGYTF. CDR3 in DNA: TGTGCCAGCTCACCAGGGGGCAACTATGGCTACACCTTC.

The sample holds one count of this clone. V and J are TRBV11-2 and TRBJ2-7, with a tentative D call TRBD1 (5 bases). Germline V gives CDR1 SGHAT, CDR2 FQNNGV. This CDR3 has 13 residues. V shed 3 bases and J shed 4 bases, with 10 bases lying between them. For the CDR3, the DNA is TGTGCCAGCAGCTTGGGGCCCCGTTACGAGCAGTACTTC. Translating gives CASSLGPRYEQYF.

This clone was counted once. This CDR3 is CASTETGYPYEQYF. In DNA, the CDR3 is TGTGCCAGCACCGAAACGGGGTATCCCTACGAGCAGTACTTC. The genes are TRBV6-5 and TRBJ2-7; weak D call: TRBD2 (5 bases). CDR3 length equals 14 residues. The V gene lost 7 bases and the J gene lost 2 bases, with 15 bases spanning the gap. Germline V lookup: CDR1 MNHEY, CDR2 SVGAGI.

As regards this clone: Other DNA sequences in this specimen translate into the identical CDR3. The chain links TRBV5-1 to TRBJ1-1, with D unresolved. V was cut by 2 bases and J by 2 bases, with 7 bases left in between. The CDR3 contains 13 residues. CDR1 and CDR2 (germline): SGHRS, YFSETQ. CDR3 nucleotide sequence: TGCGCCAGCAGCTTAAGGGTCAACACTGAAGCTTTCTTT. This sequence encodes CASSLRVNTEAFF.

This chain links TRBV9 with TRBJ1-1; no reliable D call. V lost 3 bases and J 0 bases, leaving 15 bases between the germline ends. Per germline, CDR1 SGDLS and CDR2 YYNGEE. This CDR3 is 16 amino acids long. The CDR3 sequence is CASSDPPGLMNTEAFF. DNA of the CDR3: TGTGCCAGCAGCGACCCGCCCGGACTAATGAACACTGAAGCTTTCTTT.

This chain links TRBV5-1 with TRBJ2-2; D is unclear. The CDR3 is made up of 17 amino acids. The V gene's germline CDR1 is SGHRS and CDR2 YFSETQ. The germline V and J ends were trimmed by 4 bases and 1 base, with 17 bases remaining between them. CDR3 in amino acids: CASSAGISSGNTGELFF. DNA for the CDR3: TGCGCCAGCAGCGCCGGAATTTCTTCCGGGAACACCGGGGAGCTGTTTTTT.

Only one count was recorded for this clone. This chain links TRBV7-9 with TRBJ2-7; 9 bases line up with TRBD1. Germline V lookup: CDR1 SEHNR, CDR2 FQNEAQ (reference sequence). There are 14 residues in the CDR3. V trimming: 5 bases; J trimming: 1 base; junction bases outside the gene matches: 3. Here the CDR3 DNA reads TGTGCCAGCAGCCAGGACAGGGGATCCTACGAGCAGTACTTC. Translating it yields CASSQDRGSYEQYF.

The genes are TRBV2 and TRBJ1-5; 8 bases match TRBD1. With V trimmed by 6 bases and J by 4 bases, 8 bases remained unmatched. Germline CDR1 SNHLY, CDR2 FYNNEI. The CDR3 consists of 15 residues. The CDR3 bases are TGTGCCAGCAGACCGCCCGGGACAGGAAATCAGCCCCAGCATTTT. Translating gives CASRPPGTGNQPQHF.

The chain employs TRBV28 and TRBJ1-1, with D perhaps matching TRBD1 (5 bases). Germline lookup yields CDR1 MDHEN and CDR2 SYDVKM. Trimming cost V 10 bases and J 4 bases, with 13 bases left between them. This CDR3 has 12 amino acids. CDR3 protein: CAIHRRGTEAFF. DNA for the CDR3: TGTGCCATCCATAGGAGGGGCACTGAAGCTTTCTTT.

This clone was observed once. V and J are TRBV28 and TRBJ1-6; a possible D gene is TRBD1 (5 bases). The length of the CDR3 is 18 residues. Germline V CDR1 and CDR2: MDHEN, SYDVKM. V shed 2 bases and J shed 0 bases, with 14 bases lying between them. The chain's CDR3 is CASSLVGALSSYNSPLHF. In nucleotides, the CDR3 is TGTGCCAGCAGTTTAGTCGGGGCCCTGAGCTCCTATAATTCACCCCTCCACTTT. Together with reference TRBV28 and TRBJ1-6, the CDR3 gives the full variable domain: DVKVTQSSRYLVKRTGEKVFLECVQDMDHENMFWYRQDPGLGLRLIYFSYDVKMKEKGDIPEGYSVSREKKERFSLILESASTNQTSMYLCASSLVGALSSYNSPLHFGNGTRLTVT.

This clone turned up a few times. V and J are TRBV6-5 and TRBJ1-1, with D unclear. The V end lost 6 bases, the J end lost 0 bases, and 8 bases lay between the germline ends. Germline values: CDR1 MNHEY, CDR2 SVGAGI. The CDR3 is made up of 13 amino acids. This chain's CDR3 is CASRETMNTEAFF. CDR3 in DNA: TGTGCCAGCAGGGAGACTATGAACACTGAAGCTTTCTTT.